Below are 23 T cell receptor beta chains sequenced from a single sample in a study of OX40 agonist ivuxolimab in advanced cancers. The method was the immunoSEQ multiplex PCR assay. Imported from immuneACCESS, the table was reduced by TCRdb to in-frame sequences with V and J called. These copies leave out some clones; in studies compared against another copy, an unresolved V gene accounts for under half, and the cause of the remainder is not known. Across this sample there are about 69,000 clones, with about 80% seen only once. The ten most abundant clones make up about 2.2% of the sample. Here the sequenced sample was CD4+ or CD8+ T cells sorted from blood, taken in a trial of the OX40 agonist ivuxolimab. The source is an adult with an advanced solid tumor such as melanoma, head and neck, liver or kidney cancer.

This chain joins TRBV19 and TRBJ2-7; 10 bases are a match to TRBD1. Looked up from germline, CDR1 is LNHDA and CDR2 is SQIVND (reference sequence). V trimming: 6 bases; J trimming: 5 bases; junction bases outside the gene matches: 7. CDR3 length equals 14 residues. The CDR3 is CASRRTGGSDEQYF. The CDR3 region has the DNA TGTGCCAGTAGGAGGACAGGGGGAAGCGACGAGCAGTACTTC.

The genes are TRBV27 and TRBJ2-3, with 7 positions matching TRBD2. The CDR3 is 15 amino acids. V was pared by 10 bases and J by 1 base, with 11 bases of the junction left unmatched. The germline V gene encodes CDR1 MNHEY and CDR2 SMNVEV (reference sequence). The CDR3: CATSLAGVGTDTQYF. DNA for the CDR3: TGTGCCACGTCACTTGCGGGGGTTGGCACAGATACGCAGTATTTT.

This clone was counted only a few times. The V call is TRBV14, the J call TRBJ1-1, with unresolved D. The germline CDR1 and CDR2 sequences are SGHDN and FVKESK. V lost 4 bases to trimming and J lost 0 bases, with 6 bases between them. The CDR3 has 13 amino acids. The CDR3 sequence: CASSLGMNTEAFF. In DNA form, the CDR3 reads TGTGCCAGCAGCCTCGGTATGAACACTGAAGCTTTCTTT.

Written as DNA, the CDR3 is TGTGCCAGCAGTTATAAGCCAGAAAGCTACGAGCAGTACTTC. Protein sequence: CASSYKPESYEQYF. The rearrangement joins TRBV6-5 to TRBJ2-7; D is uncertain. CDR1 MNHEY and CDR2 SVGAGI come from the germline V gene. V lost 3 bases, J lost 3 bases, and 12 bases lay in between. The CDR3 contains 14 residues.

The V and J genes are TRBV2 and TRBJ2-2; TRBD2 matches at 10 bases. This CDR3 contains 15 residues. The V segment lost 6 bases and the J segment 6 bases; nucleotides outside the gene matches: 7. Germline loops: CDR1 SNHLY, CDR2 FYNNEI. CDR3 bases: TGTGCCAGCAGACTACTAGCGGGGAGGGCCGGGGAGCTGTTTTTT. Translated: CASRLLAGRAGELFF. Looking up the rest from reference TRBV2 and TRBJ2-2 gives the full variable domain: EPEVTQTPSHQVTQMGQEVILRCVPISNHLYFYWYRQILGQKVEFLVSFYNNEISEKSEIFDDQFSVERPDGSNFTLKIRSTKLEDSAMYFCASRLLAGRAGELFFGEGSRLTVL.

This clone appeared a few times. V is TRBV10-1 and J is TRBJ1-3, with no clear D. The CDR3 sequence is 12 residues long. The germline V and J ends were trimmed by 10 bases and 1 base, with 8 bases remaining between them. The V gene's germline CDR1 is WNHNN and CDR2 SYGVQD (reference sequence). CDR3: CATSGSGNTIYF. CDR3 nucleotide sequence: TGCGCCACCTCAGGATCTGGAAACACCATATATTTT.

The chain is built from TRBV30 and TRBJ2-3, with TRBD2 identical over 7 bases. The length of the CDR3 is 14 residues. From germline, CDR1 is GTSNPN and CDR2 SVGIG (reference sequence). The ends lost 5 bases at V and 0 bases at J; junction bases unmatched: 5. This chain's CDR3 is CAWGEGGSTDTQYF. DNA for the CDR3: TGTGCCTGGGGGGAGGGCGGAAGCACAGATACGCAGTATTTT.

The V and J genes are TRBV5-1 and TRBJ1-2, with 10 bases aligning to TRBD1. The V gene end was trimmed by 4 bases and the J gene end by 5 bases; junction bases not matched to a gene: 5. This CDR3 contains 14 residues. CDR1 and CDR2 from the germline V gene are SGHRS and YFSETQ. Here the CDR3 reads CASSEGQGQYGYTF. CDR3 nucleotide sequence: TGCGCCAGCAGCGAGGGACAGGGGCAATATGGCTACACCTTC.

The chain uses TRBV6-6 and TRBJ2-7; 8 positions agree with TRBD1. CDR1 and CDR2 from the germline V gene are MNHNY and SVGAGI (reference sequence). The V segment lost 6 bases and the J segment 2 bases; nucleotides outside the gene matches: 6. The CDR3 has 14 amino acids. CDR3: CASREDRGTYEQYF. CDR3 nucleotides: TGTGCCAGCAGGGAAGACAGGGGAACCTACGAGCAGTACTTC.

This clone has only one observation. This chain uses TRBV20-1 with TRBJ1-1, with D possibly matching TRBD1 (6 bases). CDR3 length: 11 residues. V was pared by 6 bases and J by 5 bases, with 10 bases between. Germline CDR1 and CDR2: DFQATT and SNEGSKA (reference sequence). CDR3 coding DNA: TGCAGTGCCCAGAGGGGGACTGAAGCTTTCTTT. Its translation: CSAQRGTEAFF.

About this clone itself: Other nucleotide sequences in the sample specify the same CDR3. This chain uses TRBV18 with TRBJ1-1; D may be TRBD1 (5 bases). Germline CDR1 is KGHSH and CDR2 is LQKENI. The V end lost 4 bases, the J end lost 2 bases, and 8 bases lay between the germline ends. The CDR3 sequence is 13 residues long. The CDR3: CASSLQGNTEAFF. CDR3 DNA: TGTGCCAGCTCACTCCAGGGAAACACTGAAGCTTTCTTT.

This chain connects TRBV11-2 to TRBJ1-1, with D possibly matching TRBD1 (5 bases). Germline lookup yields CDR1 SGHAT and CDR2 FQNNGV. The CDR3 is made up of 15 amino acids. Trimming took 1 base from V and 1 from J, leaving 10 bases between them. For the CDR3, the DNA is TGTGCCAGCAGCTTAGGAGGGGCGGGGAACACTGAAGCTTTCTTT. Amino acids: CASSLGGAGNTEAFF.

The V gene is TRBV9, the J gene TRBJ2-7; no reliable D call. V lost 2 bases to trimming and J lost 2 bases, with 11 bases between them. Germline V gene data show CDR1 as SGDLS and CDR2 as YYNGEE. This CDR3 has 14 residues. For the CDR3, the DNA is TGTGCCAGCAGCGTCGATACGCCTCCCTACGAGCAGTACTTC. Translated, it gives CASSVDTPPYEQYF.

V and J are TRBV28 and TRBJ2-7, with 7 bases aligning to TRBD2. This CDR3 spans 14 amino acids. Germline assignment: CDR1 MDHEN and CDR2 SYDVKM. The V segment lost 7 bases and the J segment 4 bases; nucleotides outside the gene matches: 10. In DNA form, the CDR3 reads TGTGCCAGCACAGCGGGGACGGGACGGTACGAGCAGTACTTC. Translating it yields CASTAGTGRYEQYF.

V is TRBV5-1 and J is TRBJ2-5, with 7 bases fitting TRBD2. Unmatched junction bases numbered 14, after V lost 4 bases and J lost 2 bases. The CDR3 totals 17 residues. Germline-derived CDR1 and CDR2 are SGHRS and YFSETQ. Written as DNA, the CDR3 is TGCGCCAGCAGCCGCGGGAGCGGGATCAAATTACAAGAGACCCAGTACTTC. Translated: CASSRGSGIKLQETQYF.

The chain recombines TRBV7-9 with TRBJ2-5; TRBD2 matches at 7 bases. With V trimmed by 3 bases and J by 1 base, 5 bases remained unmatched. The germline V gene has CDR1 SEHNR and CDR2 FQNEAQ (reference sequence). The CDR3 is 15 residues long. CDR3 loop: CASSFVGRTQETQYF. The DNA of the CDR3 is TGTGCCAGCAGCTTCGTCGGGAGGACCCAAGAGACCCAGTACTTC. The full variable domain, rest sourced from reference TRBV7-9 and TRBJ2-5, is DTGVSQNPRHKITKRGQNVTFRCDPISEHNRLYWYRQTLGQGPEFLTYFQNEAQLEKSRLLSDRFSAERPKGSFSTLEIQRTEQGDSAMYLCASSFVGRTQETQYFGPGTRLLVL.

The CDR3 spells CASTLGPSSTDTQYF. CDR3 in DNA: TGTGCCTCAACTCTAGGGCCCTCTAGCACAGATACGCAGTATTTT. This chain links TRBV19 with TRBJ2-3; the D is unclear. V dropped 11 bases and J dropped 0 bases, with 18 bases sitting between them. The CDR3 has 15 residues. The germline gives CDR1 LNHDA, CDR2 SQIVND (reference sequence).

V gene TRBV5-6 combines with J gene TRBJ2-6; no clear D gene. Germline V gives CDR1 SGHDT, CDR2 YYEEEE. This CDR3 has 14 amino acids. The V end lost 0 bases, the J end lost 1 base, and 2 bases lay between the germline ends. CDR3 loop: CASSLGSGANVLTF. The DNA of the CDR3 is TGTGCCAGCAGCTTGGGGTCTGGGGCCAACGTCCTGACTTTC.

This chain connects TRBV2 to TRBJ1-4; D is unclear. In germline, CDR1 is SNHLY, CDR2 FYNNEI. The CDR3 is 15 amino acids. Trimming took 7 bases from V and 3 from J, leaving 15 bases between them. The CDR3 sequence: CASTTHGLANEKLFF. The CDR3 nucleotides read TGTGCCAGCACCACCCACGGGTTAGCTAATGAAAAACTGTTTTTT. The full variable domain, completed using reference TRBV2 and TRBJ1-4, is EPEVTQTPSHQVTQMGQEVILRCVPISNHLYFYWYRQILGQKVEFLVSFYNNEISEKSEIFDDQFSVERPDGSNFTLKIRSTKLEDSAMYFCASTTHGLANEKLFFGSGTQLSVL.

The V call is TRBV9, the J call TRBJ2-1; D is possibly TRBD1 (7 bases). The germline gives CDR1 SGDLS, CDR2 YYNGEE. Trimming took off 0 bases at V and 6 bases at J, with 16 bases between the two ends. The CDR3 has 16 residues. This CDR3 reads CASSVGGQAGFNEQFF. CDR3 nucleotide sequence: TGTGCCAGCAGCGTAGGCGGACAGGCGGGGTTCAATGAGCAGTTCTTC.

This chain uses TRBV6-5 with TRBJ2-7; 8 positions match TRBD1. V lost 6 bases to trimming and J lost 2 bases; unmatched junction nucleotides: 9. The CDR3 totals 15 residues. CDR1 is MNHEY, CDR2 SVGAGI, per germline. The CDR3 DNA reads as TGTGCCAGCAGACCCGACAGGGGTCACCCCTACGAGCAGTACTTC. It specifies CASRPDRGHPYEQYF.

This chain connects TRBV4-1 to TRBJ2-2, with D hard to call. The V end lost 1 base, the J end lost 0 bases, and 9 bases lay between the germline ends. CDR3 size: 16 residues. Germline V gene data show CDR1 as MGHRA and CDR2 as YSYEKL. The CDR3 loop reads CASSQGRSANTGELFF. The CDR3 DNA reads as TGCGCCAGCAGCCAAGGGCGCAGCGCGAACACCGGGGAGCTGTTTTTT.

This clone was observed a few times. The junction departs from the called germline gene at one end, perhaps through a read error. The genes are TRBV7-7 and TRBJ2-1, with TRBD1 matching over 8 bases. This CDR3 has 13 amino acids. Germline V lookup: CDR1 SSHAT, CDR2 FNYEAQ (reference sequence). This CDR3 reads CASSPSVTGQEFF. The CDR3 bases are TGTGCTAGCAGCCCCAGTGTGACGGGACAGGAGTTCTTC.